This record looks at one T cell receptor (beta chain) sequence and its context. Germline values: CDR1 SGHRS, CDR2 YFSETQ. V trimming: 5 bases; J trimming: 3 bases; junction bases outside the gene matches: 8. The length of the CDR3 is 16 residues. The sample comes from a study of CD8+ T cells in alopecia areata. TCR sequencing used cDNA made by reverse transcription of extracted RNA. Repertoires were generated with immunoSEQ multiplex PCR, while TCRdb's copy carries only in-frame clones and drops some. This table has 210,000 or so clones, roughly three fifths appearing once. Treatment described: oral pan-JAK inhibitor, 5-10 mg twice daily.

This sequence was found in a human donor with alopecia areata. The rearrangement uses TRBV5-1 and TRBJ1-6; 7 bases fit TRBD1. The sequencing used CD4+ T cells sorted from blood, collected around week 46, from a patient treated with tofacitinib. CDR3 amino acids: CASRDEGGVYNSPLHF. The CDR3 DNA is TGCGCCAGCAGGGACGAAGGGGGCGTCTATAATTCACCCCTCCACTTT.